One sample yielded the 32 T cell receptor beta chains listed below, sequenced in a study of cytomegalovirus exposure and HLA in healthy donors. Vbeta (60) and Jbeta (13) primers were used in the PCR. Sequencing used immunoSEQ multiplex PCR; TCRdb keeps in-frame clones, though not all of them. The sample consists of roughly 130,000 clones, about 80% of them appearing once. The sequenced sample consisted of PBMCs. These receptor sequences come from a man younger than 35 in good health and CMV-seronegative.

This clone was observed a few times. The rearrangement links TRBV6-1 to TRBJ1-2; D call uncertain. The V and J ends lost 4 bases and 8 bases respectively, with 35 bases between them. Germline V gene sequence: CDR1 MNHNS, CDR2 SASEGT. The CDR3 sequence is 20 residues long. CDR3 nucleotides: TGTGCCAGCAGTGCCGGGGAGGTATATCAACAAAAAAGGTCATCCGCCGGCTACACCTTC. Amino acid sequence: CASSAGEVYQQKRSSAGYTF.

The chain recombines TRBV19 with TRBJ1-2; the match to TRBD1 covers 8 bases. V shed 7 bases and J 4 bases; nucleotides not matched to a gene: 11. This CDR3 is built from 15 residues. From germline, CDR1 is LNHDA and CDR2 SQIVND (reference sequence). The CDR3 reads CASKDSDRATYGYTF. The CDR3 DNA reads TGTGCCAGTAAAGATTCGGACAGGGCAACCTATGGCTACACCTTC.

CDR3 DNA sequence: TGTGCCTGGAGTGGAGGGCCCGATCAGCCCCAGCATTTT. Encoded protein: CAWSGGPDQPQHF. The chain carries TRBV30 and TRBJ1-5; no clear D. Germline V lookup: CDR1 GTSNPN, CDR2 SVGIG (reference sequence). V was pared by 1 base and J by 5 bases, with 9 bases between. The CDR3 totals 13 residues.

DNA of the CDR3: TGTGCCAGCAGTCCTACCGGGGATCCCTACTCCAATGAAAAACTGTTTTTT. This sequence encodes CASSPTGDPYSNEKLFF. The rearrangement links TRBV28 to TRBJ1-4, with D hard to call. This CDR3 contains 17 residues. From germline, CDR1 is MDHEN and CDR2 SYDVKM. The V gene lost 5 bases and the J gene lost 5 bases, with 21 bases spanning the gap. Looking up the rest from reference TRBV28 and TRBJ1-4 gives the full variable domain: DVKVTQSSRYLVKRTGEKVFLECVQDMDHENMFWYRQDPGLGLRLIYFSYDVKMKEKGDIPEGYSVSREKKERFSLILESASTNQTSMYLCASSPTGDPYSNEKLFFGSGTQLSVL.

In this sample, this clone turned up a few times. The chain recombines TRBV5-6 with TRBJ2-6; maybe TRBD1 (5 bases). V was clipped by 2 bases and J by 4 bases, with 13 bases between them. This CDR3 is 16 amino acids long. Germline V gene lookup returns CDR1 SGHDT and CDR2 YYEEEE. Written as DNA, the CDR3 is TGTGCCAGCAGCTTTAATACAGGCTTCGGGGCCAACGTCCTGACTTTC. Its protein product is CASSFNTGFGANVLTF.

This chain joins TRBV15 and TRBJ2-5; 7 nucleotides agree with TRBD1. This CDR3 contains 14 residues. CDR1 and CDR2 from the germline V gene are LNHNV and YYDKDF (reference sequence). The junction had 1 base not matched to a gene; V was cut back by 1 base and J by 2 bases. CDR3: CATSRGQGQETQYF. The DNA of the CDR3 is TGTGCCACCAGCAGAGGACAGGGACAAGAGACCCAGTACTTC.

V is TRBV7-6 and J is TRBJ1-1; 9 bases are shared with TRBD1. The CDR3 totals 19 residues. Trimming cost V 5 bases and J 1 base; bases outside gene matches: 17. Germline assignment: CDR1 SGHVS and CDR2 FNYEAQ. The CDR3 DNA follows: TGTGCCAGCAGCAGCTTATTCGTTTTTGGGACAGGGTCGAACACTGAAGCTTTCTTT. This encodes CASSSLFVFGTGSNTEAFF. Full variable domain (remainder filled in from reference TRBV7-6 and TRBJ1-1): GAGVSQSPRYKVTKRGQDVALRCDPISGHVSLYWYRQALGQGPEFLTYFNYEAQQDKSGLPNDRFSAERPEGSISTLTIQRTEQRDSAMYRCASSSLFVFGTGSNTEAFFGQGTRLTVV.

This chain connects TRBV4-2 to TRBJ2-7; weak D call: TRBD2 (5 bases). The ends were cut back, 0 bases at V and 12 bases at J, with 18 bases in the middle. Germline CDR1 LGHNA, CDR2 YNFKEQ. The CDR3 runs 14 residues. The CDR3: CASSQEGRLKTVYF. CDR3 DNA sequence: TGTGCCAGCAGCCAAGAAGGTCGACTAAAAACCGTGTACTTC.

The rearrangement links TRBV5-1 to TRBJ2-7, with 12 bases lining up with TRBD2. The CDR3 loop spans 15 amino acids. The V gene end was trimmed by 4 bases and the J gene end by 2 bases; junction bases not matched to a gene: 4. Germline V gene sequence: CDR1 SGHRS, CDR2 YFSETQ. CDR3 sequence reads: CASSLGLAGPYEQYF. The CDR3 DNA sequence: TGCGCCAGCAGCCTAGGACTAGCGGGACCCTACGAGCAGTACTTC.

The count of this clone is one. This chain connects TRBV7-6 to TRBJ1-1; 9 nucleotides agree with TRBD1. The CDR3 has 16 residues. With V trimmed by 2 bases and J by 1 base, 5 bases remained unmatched. Per the germline V gene, CDR1 is SGHVS and CDR2 is FNYEAQ. CDR3 protein: CASSLTGGAANTEAFF. CDR3 sequence (DNA): TGTGCCAGCAGCTTAACAGGGGGCGCGGCGAACACTGAAGCTTTCTTT.

This clone was seen only once. The V and J genes are TRBV6-5 and TRBJ2-7; possibly TRBD2 for D (6 bases). Germline V lookup: CDR1 MNHEY, CDR2 SVGAGI. The CDR3 is 16 residues long. Trimming took 3 bases from V and 2 from J, leaving 17 bases between them. CDR3 sequence (DNA): TGTGCCAGCAGTTATAGCGCCAGCTGGGGGGCCTACGAGCAGTACTTC. It yields the protein CASSYSASWGAYEQYF.

The chain is built from TRBV10-3 and TRBJ1-1; 10 nucleotides match TRBD1. Germline V gene lookup returns CDR1 ENHRY and CDR2 SYGVKD. The CDR3 has 15 amino acids. The ends lost 3 bases at V and 0 bases at J; junction bases unmatched: 1. CDR3 sequence: CAISDGTGVNTEAFF. CDR3 nucleotide sequence: TGTGCCATCAGTGATGGGACAGGGGTGAACACTGAAGCTTTCTTT.

The rearrangement joins TRBV4-2 to TRBJ2-5; 7 nucleotides agree with TRBD2. The CDR3 has 18 amino acids. J lost 4 bases, V lost 0 bases, and 14 bases had no gene match. Per the germline V gene, CDR1 is LGHNA and CDR2 is YNFKEQ. The CDR3 nucleotides are TGTGCCAGCAGCCAAGACCCCGTTCGGGGCGGGAGAGGAGAGACCCAGTACTTC. Protein: CASSQDPVRGGRGETQYF.

The table lists this clone with a count of one. V gene TRBV19 combines with J gene TRBJ2-4, with 7 bases identical to TRBD2. Germline-derived CDR1 and CDR2 are LNHDA and SQIVND (reference sequence). The CDR3 length is 15 residues. V lost 3 bases, J lost 7 bases, and 9 bases stayed unmatched. CDR3 protein: CASSMAGGSYNIQYF. The CDR3 region has the DNA TGTGCCAGTAGTATGGCGGGCGGGAGTTATAACATTCAGTACTTC.

The rearrangement uses TRBV2 and TRBJ2-7; no reliable D call. Trimming left V 1 base short and J 2 bases short, with 15 bases between. From germline, CDR1 is SNHLY and CDR2 FYNNEI. This CDR3 has 16 amino acids. CDR3 loop: CASSEVIRHNPYEQYF. In DNA, the CDR3 is TGTGCCAGCAGTGAAGTTATCAGGCACAACCCCTACGAGCAGTACTTC.

The chain carries TRBV27 and TRBJ1-6; TRBD1 agrees at 7 bases. Germline-derived CDR1 and CDR2 are MNHEY and SMNVEV (reference sequence). The V segment lost 5 bases and the J segment 9 bases; nucleotides outside the gene matches: 7. The CDR3 is 14 residues long. The DNA of the CDR3 is TGTGCCAGCAGTCTTGGACAGGCCGCTTCACCCCTCCACTTT. The encoded protein is CASSLGQAASPLHF.

The V and J genes are TRBV5-1 and TRBJ1-4; D is unresolved. The germline V gene encodes CDR1 SGHRS and CDR2 YFSETQ. Trimming took 4 bases from V and 2 from J, leaving 12 bases between them. The CDR3 is made up of 15 amino acids. The CDR3 sequence is CASSDVGETNEKLFF. Here the CDR3 DNA reads TGCGCCAGCAGCGACGTTGGAGAGACTAATGAAAAACTGTTTTTT. The entire variable domain, with the rest obtained from reference TRBV5-1 and TRBJ1-4, is as follows: KAGVTQTPRYLIKTRGQQVTLSCSPISGHRSVSWYQQTPGQGLQFLFEYFSETQRNKGNFPGRFSGRQFSNSRSEMNVSTLELGDSALYLCASSDVGETNEKLFFGSGTQLSVL.

The V gene is TRBV30, the J gene TRBJ2-3; TRBD1 might be the D (6 bases). CDR3 length: 15 residues. Per germline, CDR1 GTSNPN and CDR2 SVGIG (reference sequence). V lost 0 bases, J lost 1 base, and 11 bases lay in between. The CDR3 coding sequence is TGTGCCTGGAGTGTAAAGGGGGTACGCACAGATACGCAGTATTTT. Its protein product is CAWSVKGVRTDTQYF.

The chain employs TRBV11-2 and TRBJ2-7; 8 bases match TRBD1. Germline values: CDR1 SGHAT, CDR2 FQNNGV. Losses at the gene ends were 5 bases for V and 0 bases for J; bases not matched to a gene: 9. This CDR3 spans 16 amino acids. CDR3 loop: CASSLRGTGSSYEQYV. The DNA of the CDR3 is TGTGCCAGCAGCCTCCGGGGGACAGGCAGCTCCTACGAGCAGTACGTC.

The rearrangement uses TRBV2 and TRBJ1-2; the match to TRBD1 covers 8 bases. CDR3 length: 12 amino acids. Germline CDR1 SNHLY, CDR2 FYNNEI. The ends lost 4 bases at V and 5 bases at J; junction bases unmatched: 0. In DNA, the CDR3 is TGTGCCAGCAGTGGACAGGGGTATGGCTACACCTTC. This codes for CASSGQGYGYTF.

The chain's CDR3 is CASSLVTMGLARYNEQFF. CDR3 nucleotides: TGTGCCAGCAGCTTAGTCACCATGGGACTGGCGAGGTACAATGAGCAGTTCTTC. The V gene is TRBV7-2, the J gene TRBJ2-1; D is perhaps TRBD2 (6 bases). The ends were cut back, 1 base at V and 4 bases at J, with 20 bases in the middle. The germline CDR1 and CDR2 sequences are SGHTA and FQGNSA. CDR3 size: 18 residues.

The CDR3 coding sequence is TGTGCCAGCTCTCCAACAGGTCTCCCCTACAATGAGCAGTTCTTC. This translates into CASSPTGLPYNEQFF. This chain joins TRBV18 and TRBJ2-1; perhaps TRBD1 as D (5 bases). Germline V CDR1 and CDR2: KGHSH, LQKENI. Trimming took 6 bases from V and 2 from J, leaving 14 bases between them. This CDR3 has 15 residues.

This clone came up once. The chain combines TRBV2 with TRBJ2-6, with TRBD2 as a possible D gene (5 bases). Germline CDR1 and CDR2: SNHLY and FYNNEI. Trimming removed 7 bases from V and 2 bases from J, with 12 bases in between. The CDR3 loop spans 15 amino acids. This chain's CDR3 is CASTQGRAGANVLTF. CDR3 DNA sequence: TGTGCCAGCACTCAAGGGCGGGCTGGGGCCAACGTCCTGACTTTC.

This clone was found once. The chain links TRBV18 to TRBJ1-1; D might be TRBD1 (5 bases). CDR1 and CDR2 from the germline V gene are KGHSH and LQKENI. The CDR3 sequence is 16 residues long. V lost 2 bases to trimming and J lost 3 bases, with 16 bases between them. As DNA, the CDR3 is TGTGCCAGCTCACCAACCCGGGGGGAGAGGGACACTGAAGCTTTCTTT. As protein: CASSPTRGERDTEAFF.

On this clone itself: The junction departs from the called germline gene at one end, perhaps through a read error. V gene TRBV19 combines with J gene TRBJ1-6; D possibly corresponds to TRBD1 (5 bases). The V gene's germline CDR1 is LNHDA and CDR2 SQIVND (reference sequence). This CDR3 is built from 15 residues. The CDR3 DNA follows: TGTGTCAGTAGAATCGGGGGACCCACGAATTCACCCCTCCACTTT. Translating it yields CVSRIGGPTNSPLHF.

With regard to this clone: The identical CDR3 is also encoded by other nucleotide sequences in the sample. The chain recombines TRBV9 with TRBJ2-7; TRBD2 aligns across 7 bases. Germline V gene lookup returns CDR1 SGDLS and CDR2 YYNGEE. The J segment lost 3 bases and the V segment lost 1 base, leaving 1 base of the junction unmatched. The length of the CDR3 is 13 residues. This chain's CDR3 is CASSVTGGYEQYF. The CDR3 DNA follows: TGTGCCAGCAGCGTAACGGGGGGCTACGAGCAGTACTTC.

This rearrangement joins TRBV6-1 to TRBJ2-1; tentatively, D is TRBD2 (5 bases). Germline CDR1 and CDR2: MNHNS and SASEGT. The germline V and J ends were trimmed by 8 bases and 7 bases, with 18 bases remaining between them. The CDR3 extends over 14 amino acids. The DNA of the CDR3 is TGTGCCAGCTCTCGGGAAGAGGGCGGGAATGAGCAGTTCTTC. Translating it yields CASSREEGGNEQFF.

This clone was recorded only once. The rearrangement joins TRBV7-7 to TRBJ2-7; the match to TRBD1 covers 8 bases. The CDR3 has 14 residues. The V and J ends lost 4 bases and 6 bases, in that order; junction bases with no gene match: 8. Germline V gene lookup returns CDR1 SSHAT and CDR2 FNYEAQ (reference sequence). The CDR3 DNA reads as TGTGCCAGCAGCTCCGGACAGGGTAAGATCGAGCAGTACGTC. Translation: CASSSGQGKIEQYV.

The chain uses TRBV30 and TRBJ2-3, with 7 bases matching TRBD1. The CDR3 length is 16 residues. Germline V lookup: CDR1 GTSNPN, CDR2 SVGIG (reference sequence). V dropped 1 base and J dropped 3; count of bases not matched to a gene: 10. The CDR3: CAWSARGTARTDTQYF. For the CDR3, the DNA is TGTGCCTGGAGTGCAAGAGGGACAGCTAGGACAGATACGCAGTATTTT.

V is TRBV30 and J is TRBJ1-3, with 7 bases identical to TRBD1. V was clipped by 8 bases and J by 1 base; unmatched bases: 5. This CDR3 spans 13 amino acids. The germline V gene has CDR1 GTSNPN and CDR2 SVGIG (reference sequence). Here the CDR3 reads CARQGQSGNTIYF. CDR3 DNA sequence: TGTGCCAGGCAGGGACAGTCTGGAAACACCATATATTTT.

The V and J genes are TRBV27 and TRBJ1-5; TRBD1 aligns across 7 bases. V lost 6 bases, J lost 0 bases, and 5 bases stayed unmatched. CDR1 and CDR2 from the germline V gene are MNHEY and SMNVEV (reference sequence). The CDR3 covers 15 residues. The chain's CDR3 is CASRGTAYSNQPQHF. The CDR3, as DNA: TGTGCCAGCAGAGGGACAGCATATAGCAATCAGCCCCAGCATTTT.

About this clone itself: The junction does not match germline at one end; this may be a read error. The rearrangement links TRBV5-1 to TRBJ1-4, with D perhaps TRBD1 (6 bases). Germline V gene data show CDR1 as SGHRS and CDR2 as YFSETQ. The CDR3 extends over 13 amino acids. The CDR3 sequence: CANSQDSAEKLFF. The CDR3 DNA reads as TGCGCCAACAGCCAGGACAGTGCGGAAAAACTGTTTTTT. Drawing the rest from reference TRBV5-1 and TRBJ1-4, the complete variable domain is KAGVTQTPRYLIKTRGQQVTLSCSPISGHRSVSWYQQTPGQGLQFLFEYFSETQRNKGNFPGRFSGRQFSNSRSEMNVSTLELGDSALYLCANSQDSAEKLFFGSGTQLSVL.